The rows below give T cell receptor beta chains drawn from one sample of a study of blood T cell repertoires in COVID-19. The repertoire was sequenced with immunoSEQ multiplex PCR; TCRdb's copy has only in-frame clones and lacks some. The table includes some 190,000 clones, more than 75% detected once. Sequencing was performed on peripheral blood. These TCRs come from a person aged 65 to 85 with COVID-19, enrolled during active disease. Each CDR3 is given with its conserved first and last residue. The order of the fields is clone size, D gene, V gene, J gene, CDR3 protein, CDR3 DNA. A D gene is named only where the DNA matches it firmly. Clone sizes are given selectively: once, few, many, or a class where the clone is expanded.

clone_size: NA; d_call: TRBD1; v_call: TRBV6-5; j_call: TRBJ2-7; cdr3_aa: CASSFTGAGSYEQYF; cdr3_nt: TGTGCCAGCAGTTTTACAGGGGCCGGCTCCTACGAGCAGTACTTC
clone_size: NA; d_call: TRBD1; v_call: TRBV24-1; j_call: TRBJ2-3; cdr3_aa: CATSGRRGQGTDTQYF; cdr3_nt: TGTGCCACCAGTGGCAGAAGGGGGCAGGGCACAGATACGCAGTATTTT
clone_size: NA; d_call: TRBD1; v_call: TRBV11-2; j_call: TRBJ2-7; cdr3_aa: CASSLGTGVYEQYF; cdr3_nt: TGTGCCAGCAGCTTGGGGACAGGGGTCTACGAGCAGTACTTC
clone_size: NA; d_call: NA; v_call: TRBV6-5; j_call: TRBJ1-4; cdr3_aa: CASSARGGSNEKLFF; cdr3_nt: TGTGCCAGCAGCGCTCGGGGGGGGTCTAATGAAAAACTGTTTTTT
clone_size: NA; d_call: NA; v_call: TRBV4-3; j_call: TRBJ1-2; cdr3_aa: CASSQGSQQGTGYTF; cdr3_nt: TGCGCCAGCAGCCAAGGGAGTCAACAGGGTACCGGCTACACCTTC
clone_size: NA; d_call: NA; v_call: TRBV6-5; j_call: TRBJ1-2; cdr3_aa: CATRTPGNYGYTF; cdr3_nt: TGTGCCACCAGAACCCCAGGGAACTATGGCTACACCTTC
clone_size: NA; d_call: TRBD1; v_call: TRBV29-1; j_call: TRBJ1-2; cdr3_aa: CSASTGGDYGYTF; cdr3_nt: TGCAGCGCCTCGACAGGGGGCGACTATGGCTACACCTTC
clone_size: NA; d_call: TRBD1; v_call: TRBV4-1; j_call: TRBJ1-5; cdr3_aa: CASSQEDRGNQPQHF; cdr3_nt: TGCGCCAGCAGCCAGGAAGACAGGGGTAATCAGCCCCAGCATTTT
clone_size: NA; d_call: TRBD1; v_call: TRBV19; j_call: TRBJ1-1; cdr3_aa: CAIEGQGKRAFF; cdr3_nt: TGTGCCATCGAAGGACAGGGCAAACGCGCTTTCTTT
clone_size: once; d_call: TRBD1; v_call: TRBV6-1; j_call: TRBJ2-5; cdr3_aa: CASSEPRTGWETQYF; cdr3_nt: TGTGCCAGCAGTGAACCAAGGACAGGTTGGGAGACCCAGTACTTC
clone_size: NA; d_call: TRBD1; v_call: TRBV7-9; j_call: TRBJ2-5; cdr3_aa: CASSFRQGLQETQYF; cdr3_nt: TGTGCCAGCAGCTTCAGACAGGGGTTACAAGAGACCCAGTACTTC
clone_size: NA; d_call: NA; v_call: TRBV29-1; j_call: TRBJ2-7; cdr3_aa: CSVARTARYEQYF; cdr3_nt: TGCAGCGTGGCGCGGACAGCGAGATACGAGCAGTACTTC
clone_size: NA; d_call: NA; v_call: TRBV3-1/TRBV3-2; j_call: TRBJ2-1; cdr3_aa: CASSQGTFWSSYNEQFF; cdr3_nt: TGTGCCAGCAGCCAAGGGACATTTTGGAGCTCCTACAATGAGCAGTTCTTC
clone_size: NA; d_call: NA; v_call: TRBV24-1; j_call: TRBJ2-5; cdr3_aa: CATSDSRRAETQYF; cdr3_nt: TGTGCCACCAGTGACTCCAGGCGTGCGGAGACCCAGTACTTC
clone_size: NA; d_call: NA; v_call: TRBV7-9; j_call: TRBJ2-7; cdr3_aa: CASSSGSGYEQYF; cdr3_nt: TGTGCCAGCAGCTCCGGTAGCGGCTACGAGCAGTACTTC